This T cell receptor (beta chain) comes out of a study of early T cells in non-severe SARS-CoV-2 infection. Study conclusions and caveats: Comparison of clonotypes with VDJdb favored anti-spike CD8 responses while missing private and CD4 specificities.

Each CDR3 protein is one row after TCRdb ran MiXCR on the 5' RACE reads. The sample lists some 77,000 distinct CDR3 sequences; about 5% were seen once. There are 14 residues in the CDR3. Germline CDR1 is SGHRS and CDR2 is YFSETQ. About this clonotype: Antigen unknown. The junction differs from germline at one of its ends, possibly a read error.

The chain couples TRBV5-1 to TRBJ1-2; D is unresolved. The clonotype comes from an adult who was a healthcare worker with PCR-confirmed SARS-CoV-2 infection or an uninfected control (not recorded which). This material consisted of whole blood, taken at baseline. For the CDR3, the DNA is TGCGCCAGCCGGGCCCGGGCAGGAGTCTATGGCCACACCTTC. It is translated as CASRARAGVYGHTF.